This entry is about one T cell receptor beta chain. Its antigen has not been determined. Qualities for individual bases were not recorded, and no much larger clone is one base off. Sequencing took place on an Illumina NovaSeq 6000. TCR cDNA was synthesized by 5'RACE template switching, through which a universal primer site and unique molecular identifiers were introduced. Priming for cDNA synthesis came from both the TCR alpha and TCR beta constant segments. Two PCR steps were used to amplify libraries, with sample barcodes and sequencing adapters being added in the second step. Sequencing of libraries was done on Illumina HiSeq 2500 (2x100 bp) or NovaSeq (2x150 bp). From the authors' description of their analysis: MIGEC handled demultiplexing of reads and collapsing into UMI consensus sequences, while MiXCR performed V(D)J alignment. Clonotypes responding to the vaccine were identified with edgeR on replicate PBMC samples, with the criteria of FDR below 0.01 and a log2 fold change above 5 up to day 15. Each bulk clonotype was labeled CD4 or CD8 based on which sequenced repertoire, CD4 or CD8, contained the clonotype at higher abundance. TCRdb trimmed public reads at Q25 via fastp, called clones via MiXCR and kept in-frame beta chains. Each entry is one CDR3 protein sequence, shown with its most common DNA and genes. The V and J calls were determined by TCRdb, not by the authors. This sample is represented by around 200,000 distinct CDR3 sequences; more than 9.5% of them were singletons. 35% to 40% of the sample is taken by the ten largest.

This specimen comes from a study of T cells after yellow fever vaccination (dated by TCRdb to the late 2010s). For context, the study as a whole: The SMART-Seq v4 Ultra Low Input RNA kit was used to prepare libraries from fractions with low cell numbers. To follow T-cell clones before and after primary and booster YFV17D yellow fever vaccination, bulk TCR alpha and beta repertoires were sequenced over time. Two healthy male donors, one aged 18 to 30 and one aged 30 to 39 years, made up the cohort. Blood was collected at multiple timepoints before and after primary and secondary immunization, and bulk PBMC replicates and cell subsets were isolated.

Broader findings and caveats from the paper: A small share of clonotypes occurred in both CD4 and CD8 compartments, likely arising from convergent recombination. After the booster, most of the clones that had expanded following primary vaccination were detected again (about 95% of CD4 and around 90% of CD8), which suggests that memory was broadly maintained. Computational filtering was required because FACS-sorted repertoires could contain abundant contaminating clonotypes from the bulk population. Because the study included only a couple of donors, the extent to which the findings can be generalized is limited. Compared with the primary T-cell response, the secondary T-cell response was faster but weaker, reaching its peak on day 5 rather than on day 15.

The treatment or condition label on this specimen signifies: live attenuated yellow fever vaccine strain. PBMCs were isolated from peripheral blood using a standard Ficoll-Paque protocol. Dynabeads CD4 and CD8 positive selection kits were used to isolate the CD4 and CD8 T-cell fractions. RNA was extracted with TriZol from bulk PBMCs, CD4 and CD8 fractions, and dextramer-positive and dextramer-negative fractions. Trimming costs V 0 bases and J 7 bases, and their ends lie 11 bases apart. The CDR3 starts with the cysteine, ends with the phenylalanine, and has 14 residues. The CDR3 DNA has 42 bases and is translated from base 1. According to the germline V gene (reference sequence), CDR1 reads SGHKS and CDR2 reads YYEKEE.

This TCR was recovered from a man in his late teens or twenties who received the YFV17D yellow fever vaccine. Sample: CD8+ T cells sorted from PBMCs, taken 15 days after the yellow fever booster vaccination. Here the chain combines TRBV5-5 and TRBJ1-5; TRBD1 is a possible D gene, resting on 6 matching bases. The DNA sequence is TGTGCCAGCAGCTTGGCGATGGGGGGCCAGCCCCAGCATTTT. This sequence encodes CASSLAMGGQPQHF. Supplemented by the reference TRBV5-5 and TRBJ1-5 proteins around the CDR3, the complete variable domain is DAGVTQSPTHLIKTRGQQVTLRCSPISGHKSVSWYQQVLGQGPQFIFQYYEKEERGRGNFPDRFSARQFPNYSSELNVNALLLGDSALYLCASSLAMGGQPQHFGDGTRLSIL.